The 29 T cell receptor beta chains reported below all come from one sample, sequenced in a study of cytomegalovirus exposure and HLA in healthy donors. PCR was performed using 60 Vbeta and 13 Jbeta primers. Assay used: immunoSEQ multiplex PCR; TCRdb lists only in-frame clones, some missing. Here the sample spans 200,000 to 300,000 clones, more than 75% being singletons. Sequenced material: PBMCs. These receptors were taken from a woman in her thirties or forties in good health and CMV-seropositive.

CDR3 DNA sequence: TGTGCCAGCAGCCCCCAGGTAAACAGGGGTCCTAACTATGGCTACACCTTC. Its translation: CASSPQVNRGPNYGYTF. The rearrangement links TRBV7-9 to TRBJ1-2; 7 nucleotides match TRBD1. The CDR3 spans 17 residues. Germline V lookup: CDR1 SEHNR, CDR2 FQNEAQ (reference sequence). The J segment lost 0 bases and the V segment lost 5 bases, leaving 12 bases of the junction unmatched.

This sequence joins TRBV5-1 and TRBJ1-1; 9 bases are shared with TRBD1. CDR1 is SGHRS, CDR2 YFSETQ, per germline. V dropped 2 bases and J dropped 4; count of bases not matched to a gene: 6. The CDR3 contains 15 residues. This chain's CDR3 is CASSFYRGRGTEAFF. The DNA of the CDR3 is TGCGCCAGCAGCTTCTACAGGGGGCGCGGCACTGAAGCTTTCTTT.

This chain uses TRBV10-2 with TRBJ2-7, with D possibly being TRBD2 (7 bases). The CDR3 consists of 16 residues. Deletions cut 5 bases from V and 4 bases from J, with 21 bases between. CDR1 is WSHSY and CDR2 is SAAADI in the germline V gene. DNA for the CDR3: TGCGCCAGCAGTTTCCCCCTCCGGGGGGCCCGGTACGAGCAGTACTTC. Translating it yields CASSFPLRGARYEQYF.

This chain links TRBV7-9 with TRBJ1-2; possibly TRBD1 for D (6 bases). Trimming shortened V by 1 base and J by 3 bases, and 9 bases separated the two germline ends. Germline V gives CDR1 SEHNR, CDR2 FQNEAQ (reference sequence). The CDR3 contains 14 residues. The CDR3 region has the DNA TGTGCCAGCAGCTTAGAGGGGGTGGACTATGGCTACACCTTC. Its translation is CASSLEGVDYGYTF.

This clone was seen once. The CDR3, as DNA: TGTGCCAGCAGTCGGGACTATCGATCCTACGAGCAGTACTTC. This codes for CASSRDYRSYEQYF. J is TRBJ2-7 and V is TRBV7-9; 7 nucleotides align to TRBD2. Germline CDR1 is SEHNR and CDR2 is FQNEAQ (reference sequence). This CDR3 is built from 14 residues. Trimming took 6 bases from V and 1 from J; bases not matched to a gene: 6.

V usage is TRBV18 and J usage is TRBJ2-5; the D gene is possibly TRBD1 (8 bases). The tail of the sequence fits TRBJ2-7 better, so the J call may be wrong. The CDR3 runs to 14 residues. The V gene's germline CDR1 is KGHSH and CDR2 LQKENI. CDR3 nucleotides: TGTGCCAGCTCACGCGGACAGGGCGGGGGCGAGCAGTACTTC. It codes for CASSRGQGGGEQYF.

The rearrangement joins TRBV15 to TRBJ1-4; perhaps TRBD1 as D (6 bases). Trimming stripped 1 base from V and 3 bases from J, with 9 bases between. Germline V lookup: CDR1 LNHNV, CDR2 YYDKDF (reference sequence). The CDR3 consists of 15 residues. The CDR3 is CATSRGRGPNEKLFF. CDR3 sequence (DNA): TGTGCCACCAGCAGAGGCAGGGGTCCTAATGAAAAACTGTTTTTT.

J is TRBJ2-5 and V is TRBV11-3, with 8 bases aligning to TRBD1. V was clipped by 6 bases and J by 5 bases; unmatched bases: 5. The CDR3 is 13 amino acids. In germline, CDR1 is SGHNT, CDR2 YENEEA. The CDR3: CASRQGALETQYF. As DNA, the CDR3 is TGTGCCAGCAGGCAGGGGGCATTGGAGACCCAGTACTTC.

The CDR3 sequence: CASRGAGGGEQYF. CDR3 in DNA: TGTGCCAGCCGGGGAGCGGGGGGTGGCGAGCAGTACTTC. The chain recombines TRBV27 with TRBJ2-7; 9 bases map to TRBD2. V dropped 8 bases and J dropped 6; count of bases not matched to a gene: 8. The CDR3 length is 13 residues. Germline V gene sequence: CDR1 MNHEY, CDR2 SMNVEV (reference sequence).

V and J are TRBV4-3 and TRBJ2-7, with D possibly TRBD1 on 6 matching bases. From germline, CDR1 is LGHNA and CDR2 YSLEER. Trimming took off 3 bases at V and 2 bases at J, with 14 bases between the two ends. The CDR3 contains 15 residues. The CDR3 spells CASSHTQGIAYEQYF. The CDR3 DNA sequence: TGCGCCAGCAGCCATACACAGGGTATAGCCTACGAGCAGTACTTC.

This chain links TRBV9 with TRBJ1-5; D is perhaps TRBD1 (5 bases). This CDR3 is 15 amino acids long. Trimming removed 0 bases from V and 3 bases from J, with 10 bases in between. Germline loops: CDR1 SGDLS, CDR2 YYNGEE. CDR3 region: CASSVAAGPNQPQHF. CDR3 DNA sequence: TGTGCCAGCAGCGTAGCTGCAGGGCCCAATCAGCCCCAGCATTTT.

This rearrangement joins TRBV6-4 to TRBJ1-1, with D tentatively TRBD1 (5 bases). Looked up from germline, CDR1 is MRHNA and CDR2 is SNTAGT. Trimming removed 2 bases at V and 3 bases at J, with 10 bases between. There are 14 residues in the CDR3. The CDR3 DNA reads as TGTGCCAGCAGTGACAGGGTAGGGGACACTGAAGCTTTCTTT. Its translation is CASSDRVGDTEAFF.

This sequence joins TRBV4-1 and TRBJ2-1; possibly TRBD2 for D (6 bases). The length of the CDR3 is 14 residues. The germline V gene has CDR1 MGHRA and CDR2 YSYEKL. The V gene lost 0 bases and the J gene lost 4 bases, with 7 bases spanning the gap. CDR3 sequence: CASSQDRGYNEQFF. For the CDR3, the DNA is TGCGCCAGCAGCCAAGATCGGGGGTACAATGAGCAGTTCTTC.

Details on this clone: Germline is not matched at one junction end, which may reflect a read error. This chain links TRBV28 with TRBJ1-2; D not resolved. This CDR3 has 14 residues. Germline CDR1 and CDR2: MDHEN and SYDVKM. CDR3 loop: CASSLVAVVYGYPF. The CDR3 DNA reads TGTGCCAGCAGTTTAGTCGCGGTGGTCTATGGCTACCCCTTC.

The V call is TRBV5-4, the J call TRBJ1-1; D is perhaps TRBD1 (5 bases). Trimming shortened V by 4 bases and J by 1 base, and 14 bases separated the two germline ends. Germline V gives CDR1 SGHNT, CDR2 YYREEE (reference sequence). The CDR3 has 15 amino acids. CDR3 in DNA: TGTGCCAGCAGCCGCGGCGGGGGGTCGAACACTGAAGCTTTCTTT. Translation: CASSRGGGSNTEAFF.

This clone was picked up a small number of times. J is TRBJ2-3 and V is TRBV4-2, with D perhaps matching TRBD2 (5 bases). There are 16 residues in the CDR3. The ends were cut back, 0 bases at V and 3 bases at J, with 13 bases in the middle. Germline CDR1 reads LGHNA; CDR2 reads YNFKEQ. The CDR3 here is CASSQEASRGTDTQYF. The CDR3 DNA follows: TGTGCCAGCAGCCAAGAGGCCTCCCGGGGAACAGATACGCAGTATTTT.

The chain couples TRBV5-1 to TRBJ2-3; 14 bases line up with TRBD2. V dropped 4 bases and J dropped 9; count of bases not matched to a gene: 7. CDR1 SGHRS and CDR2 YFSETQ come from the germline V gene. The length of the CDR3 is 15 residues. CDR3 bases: TGCGCCAGCAGCCCGACTAGCGGGGGGGCAGGGACGCAGTATTTT. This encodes CASSPTSGGAGTQYF.

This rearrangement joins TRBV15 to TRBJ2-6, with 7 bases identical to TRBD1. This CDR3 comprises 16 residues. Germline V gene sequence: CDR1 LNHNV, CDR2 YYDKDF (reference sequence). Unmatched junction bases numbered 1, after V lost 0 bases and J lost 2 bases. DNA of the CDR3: TGTGCCACCAGCAGAGAGGGACAGACTGGGGCCAACGTCCTGACTTTC. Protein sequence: CATSREGQTGANVLTF.

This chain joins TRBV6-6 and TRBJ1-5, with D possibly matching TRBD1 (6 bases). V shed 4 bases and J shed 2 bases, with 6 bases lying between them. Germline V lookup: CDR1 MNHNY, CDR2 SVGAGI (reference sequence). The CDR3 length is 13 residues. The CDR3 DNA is TGTGCCAGCAGTTCAGGGGGCAATCAGCCCCAGCATTTT. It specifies CASSSGGNQPQHF.

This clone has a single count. The CDR3 DNA reads TGTGCCAGCAGGGTTGGTAGCGGGAAGTACGAGCAGTACTTC. Protein sequence: CASRVGSGKYEQYF. J is TRBJ2-7 and V is TRBV27; TRBD2 agrees at 8 bases. This CDR3 is built from 14 residues. Germline assignment: CDR1 MNHEY and CDR2 SMNVEV (reference sequence). V lost 6 bases, J lost 4 bases, and 8 bases stayed unmatched.

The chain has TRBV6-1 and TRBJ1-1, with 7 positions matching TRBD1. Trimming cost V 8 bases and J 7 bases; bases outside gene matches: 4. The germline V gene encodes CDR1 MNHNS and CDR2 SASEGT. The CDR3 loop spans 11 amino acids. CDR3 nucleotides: TGTGCCAGCGGAAGGACAGGTGAAGCTTTCTTT. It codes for CASGRTGEAFF.

CDR3 nucleotide sequence: TGTGCCAGCAGTTTTAGGGGACTAAACTATGGCTACACCTTC. This translates into CASSFRGLNYGYTF. This sequence joins TRBV27 and TRBJ1-2; the D gene is possibly TRBD1 (5 bases). V dropped 3 bases and J dropped 2 bases, with 10 bases sitting between them. The CDR3 contains 14 residues. Germline-derived CDR1 and CDR2 are MNHEY and SMNVEV (reference sequence).

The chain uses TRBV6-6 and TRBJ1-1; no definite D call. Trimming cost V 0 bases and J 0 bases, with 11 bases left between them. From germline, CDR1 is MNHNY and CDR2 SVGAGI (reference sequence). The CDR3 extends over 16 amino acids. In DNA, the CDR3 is TGTGCCAGCAGTTACTCGAGGTTCCCTATGAACACTGAAGCTTTCTTT. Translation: CASSYSRFPMNTEAFF.

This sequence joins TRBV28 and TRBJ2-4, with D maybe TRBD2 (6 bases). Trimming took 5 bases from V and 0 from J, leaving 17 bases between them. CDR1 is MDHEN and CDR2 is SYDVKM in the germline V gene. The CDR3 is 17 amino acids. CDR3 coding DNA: TGTGCCAGCAGTCTCGGGGGTCAGCCTTTAGCCAAAAACATTCAGTACTTC. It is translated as CASSLGGQPLAKNIQYF.

The CDR3 here is CASSLIKTGYNEQFF. CDR3 coding DNA: TGTGCCAGCAGCTTAATTAAGACAGGTTACAATGAGCAGTTCTTC. V and J are TRBV11-2 and TRBJ2-1, with a weak D call TRBD1 (6 bases). CDR3 length: 15 amino acids. Germline lookup yields CDR1 SGHAT and CDR2 FQNNGV. V lost 2 bases and J lost 4, with 12 bases in between.

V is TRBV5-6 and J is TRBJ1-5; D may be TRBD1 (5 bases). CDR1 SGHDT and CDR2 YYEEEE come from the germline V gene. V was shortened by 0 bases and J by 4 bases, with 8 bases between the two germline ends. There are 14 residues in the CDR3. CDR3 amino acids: CASSLGGGNQPQHF. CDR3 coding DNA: TGTGCCAGCAGCTTGGGGGGGGGTAATCAGCCCCAGCATTTT.

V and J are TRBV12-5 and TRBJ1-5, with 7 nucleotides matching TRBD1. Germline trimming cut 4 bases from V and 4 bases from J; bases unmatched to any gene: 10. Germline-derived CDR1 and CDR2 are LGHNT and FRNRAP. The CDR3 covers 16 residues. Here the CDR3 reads CASGSRGGTANQPQHF. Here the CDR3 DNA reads TGTGCTAGTGGTTCGAGGGGTGGGACAGCAAATCAGCCCCAGCATTTT. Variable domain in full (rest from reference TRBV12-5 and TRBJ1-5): DARVTQTPRHKVTEMGQEVTMRCQPILGHNTVFWYRQTMMQGLELLAYFRNRAPLDDSGMPKDRFSAEMPDATLATLKIQPSEPRDSAVYFCASGSRGGTANQPQHFGDGTRLSIL.

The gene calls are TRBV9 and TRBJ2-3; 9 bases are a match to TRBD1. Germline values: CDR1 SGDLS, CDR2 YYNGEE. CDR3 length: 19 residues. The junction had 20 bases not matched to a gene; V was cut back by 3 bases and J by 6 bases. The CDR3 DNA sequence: TGTGCCAGCAGCGCCGCTCCGTTGGGACAGGGATCCCCCGGGGATACGCAGTATTTT. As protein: CASSAAPLGQGSPGDTQYF.

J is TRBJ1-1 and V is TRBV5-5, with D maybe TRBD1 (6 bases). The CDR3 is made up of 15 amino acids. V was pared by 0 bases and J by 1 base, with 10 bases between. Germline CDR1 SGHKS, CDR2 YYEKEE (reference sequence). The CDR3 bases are TGTGCCAGCAGCTTGGGGGGGACAACGAACACTGAAGCTTTCTTT. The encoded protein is CASSLGGTTNTEAFF.